This T cell receptor (beta chain) was sequenced in a study of blood T cell repertoires in COVID-19. On the study more broadly: T cells, B-cell-depleted T cells, or PBMCs supplied cDNA or gDNA.

The CDR3 extends over 13 amino acids. V gave up 4 bases and J gave up 1 base, with 8 bases separating them. Germline V lookup: CDR1 SGHRS, CDR2 YFSETQ. The data were produced by immunoSEQ multiplex PCR, yet TCRdb's version contains in-frame clones alone and is incomplete. The sample holds 150,000 or so clones, roughly 80% seen once. This receptor was obtained from a woman aged 55-69 years with acute or convalescent COVID-19. The genes are TRBV5-1 and TRBJ1-2; tentatively, D is TRBD1 (5 bases). Material: peripheral blood. The CDR3 sequence is CASSPGLNYGYTF. In DNA form, the CDR3 reads TGCGCCAGCAGCCCGGGACTTAACTATGGCTACACCTTC.